This T cell receptor (beta chain) was obtained from a study of tumor-infiltrating lymphocytes in oesophageal squamous cell carcinoma. V lost 3 bases, J lost 11 bases, and 10 bases lay in between. The CDR3 is 11 amino acids. TCRdb re-called the PCR reads through MiXCR, storing one row per CDR3 protein. The sample has roughly 17,000 distinct CDR3 sequences; 40% to 55% are singletons. V and J are TRBV12-3 or TRBV12-4 and TRBJ1-1, with D maybe TRBD1 (5 bases). The sequence derives from a male donor with esophageal squamous cell carcinoma. Input material: esophageal tumor tissue. The CDR3: CASSFLGLAFF. DNA of the CDR3: TGTGCCAGCAGTTTTCTGGGGCTGGCTTTCTTT.